Below, 8 T cell receptor beta chains from the same sample are listed, as sequenced in a study of cytomegalovirus exposure and HLA in healthy donors. Primers: 60 Vbeta forward and 13 Jbeta reverse. Sequenced by immunoSEQ multiplex PCR; TCRdb stores in-frame clones only, minus some. The data contain just over 150,000 clones, around 84% of them singletons. Sequenced material: PBMCs. Receptors were obtained from a woman under 30 in good health and CMV-seronegative.

The chain has TRBV28 and TRBJ2-7; D is possibly TRBD2 (5 bases). The CDR3 has 12 amino acids. The V gene lost 4 bases and the J gene lost 6 bases, with 10 bases spanning the gap. The germline V gene encodes CDR1 MDHEN and CDR2 SYDVKM. DNA of the CDR3: TGTGCCAGCAGTTCGCTAGCAGGCGAGCAGTACTTC. Its translation: CASSSLAGEQYF.

The chain is built from TRBV2 and TRBJ2-5; TRBD1 aligns across 9 bases. Unmatched junction bases numbered 16, after V lost 4 bases and J lost 7 bases. CDR1 SNHLY and CDR2 FYNNEI come from the germline V gene. CDR3 length equals 17 residues. The CDR3 DNA is TGTGCCAGCAGTGGTCCCGGGACAGGGTTGGCTAAGGGGACCCAGTACTTC. Protein product: CASSGPGTGLAKGTQYF.

J is TRBJ2-5 and V is TRBV4-2; TRBD2 matches at 7 bases. There are 16 residues in the CDR3. Germline V gives CDR1 LGHNA, CDR2 YNFKEQ. The junction had 13 bases not matched to a gene; V was cut back by 4 bases and J by 5 bases. This chain's CDR3 is CASSPTGPGGGETQYF. In nucleotides, the CDR3 is TGTGCCAGCAGCCCGACCGGACCGGGAGGAGGGGAGACCCAGTACTTC.

The chain couples TRBV4-1 to TRBJ2-1; 10 positions match TRBD2. The CDR3 spans 15 residues. V lost 4 bases and J lost 9; bases outside the gene matches: 9. Germline assignment: CDR1 MGHRA and CDR2 YSYEKL. This chain's CDR3 is CASSPVPSGGVEQFF. The CDR3 DNA reads TGCGCCAGCAGCCCTGTCCCGAGCGGGGGGGTTGAGCAGTTCTTC.

Only a few counts were recorded for this clone. The J gene is TRBJ1-2, the V gene TRBV28, with 7 bases fitting TRBD1. V shed 5 bases, J shed 1 base, and the junction held 4 bases outside the gene matches. The CDR3 contains 14 residues. From germline, CDR1 is MDHEN and CDR2 SYDVKM. Here the CDR3 reads CASSPQGGNYGYTF. CDR3 DNA: TGTGCCAGCAGTCCCCAGGGGGGTAACTATGGCTACACCTTC.

J is TRBJ1-2 and V is TRBV13; 7 positions agree with TRBD1. Germline loops: CDR1 PRHDT, CDR2 FYEKMQ (reference sequence). Trimming cost V 5 bases and J 3 bases; bases outside gene matches: 15. This CDR3 has 17 amino acids. CDR3: CASSPLGQGGVDYGYTF. As DNA, the CDR3 is TGTGCCAGCAGCCCATTAGGTCAAGGGGGCGTAGACTATGGCTACACCTTC.

The chain recombines TRBV19 with TRBJ2-2; 11 bases line up with TRBD1. The CDR3 covers 14 residues. With 10 bases clipped from V and 3 bases from J, the junction kept 4 bases outside the gene matches. CDR1 and CDR2 (germline): LNHDA, SQIVND (reference sequence). The CDR3 here is CATTGQGDTGELFF. Here the CDR3 DNA reads TGTGCCACCACGGGACAGGGGGACACCGGGGAGCTGTTTTTT.

The chain joins TRBV5-1 to TRBJ2-3; possible D gene TRBD1, 6 bases. V lost 2 bases to trimming and J lost 5 bases, with 18 bases between them. Germline CDR1 is SGHRS and CDR2 is YFSETQ. The CDR3 length is 16 residues. The CDR3 reads CASSFMGVTGKDTQYF. CDR3 DNA: TGCGCCAGCAGCTTCATGGGGGTTACAGGGAAAGATACGCAGTATTTT.